This T cell receptor (beta chain) was captured by sequencing in a study of T-cell reconstitution after alpha-beta-depleted transplantation in children (dated by TCRdb to between 2015 and 2016). Looking at the study overall: The study quantitatively tracked T-cell immune reconstitution after TCRalphabeta/CD19-depleted allogeneic hematopoietic cell transplantation in children using TCR repertoire profiling.

As regards this clonotype: It has no known antigen specificity. No much larger clone is present one base from it, and per-base qualities are unavailable.

Study-wide conclusions, independent of this receptor: Apparently early alphabetaT-cell count recovery about two months after transplant reportedly relied on only several hundred rapidly expanded clones derived from non-depleted graft cells. Over the following months the frequencies of hyperexpanded clones went down, and after one year T-cell counts and TCRbeta diversity were mostly credited to newly produced T cells. In some patients, high TCRbeta diversity at day 60 was attributed to recipient T cells and intrathymic progenitors that had survived conditioning.

Explained via the paper, the treatment or condition label denotes: allogeneic hematopoietic cell transplantation with graft depleted of TCRalphabeta T cells and CD19 B cells. TCRalphabeta/CD19-depleted allogeneic hematopoietic cell grafts were given to the transplant recipients, all of whom were children. The library was generated by PCR. Data came from an Illumina HiSeq 2500. To normalize quantification of the TCRbeta repertoire, the TCR libraries were built with molecular barcoding that relied on unique molecular identifiers. The public reads were reprocessed in TCRdb via fastp at Q25 and MiXCR, keeping in-frame beta chains. CDR3 protein duplicates are merged, each entry listing the most common genes and DNA. The sample data list approximately 1,000,000 distinct CDR3 sequences, and roughly 29% of these were observed just once. The ten largest clones represent more than 25% of the sample. V loses 3 bases of germline sequence and J loses 6 bases, and the interval between the two ends is 10 bases. From the cysteine up to the phenylalanine, the CDR3 has a length of 13 residues. Only the CDR3 DNA is retained, 39 bases long and in frame from the first base. The germline V gene encodes CDR1 SGHTA and CDR2 FQGNSA.

The chain couples TRBV7-2 to TRBJ2-3, with the D gene not confidently named. The sequencing used PBMCs, mostly from graft donor cells, collected 360 days after TCRalphabeta/CD19-depleted stem cell transplant. The TCR sequence derives from a boy in the first two years of life who had a stem cell transplant for SCID, so the T cells may come from the graft donor. The DNA sequence is given as TGTGCCAGCAGCTTTGGCCCACGCGATACGCAGTATTTT. Its protein is CASSFGPRDTQYF.